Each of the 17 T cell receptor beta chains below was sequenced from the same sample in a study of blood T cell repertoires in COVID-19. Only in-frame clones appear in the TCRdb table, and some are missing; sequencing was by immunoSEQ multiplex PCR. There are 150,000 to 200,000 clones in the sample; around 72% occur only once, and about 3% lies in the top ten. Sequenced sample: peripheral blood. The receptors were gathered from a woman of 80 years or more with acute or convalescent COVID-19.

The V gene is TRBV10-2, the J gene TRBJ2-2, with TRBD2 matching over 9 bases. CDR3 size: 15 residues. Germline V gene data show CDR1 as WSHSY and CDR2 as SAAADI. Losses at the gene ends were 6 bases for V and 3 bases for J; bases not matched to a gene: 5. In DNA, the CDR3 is TGCGCCAGCAGCCCTTTAGCGGGGGACACCGGGGAGCTGTTTTTT. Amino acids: CASSPLAGDTGELFF.

The CDR3 region has the DNA TGCGCCAGCAGCCAAGGTTCCGGTGTTTCCTACGAGCAGTACTTC. This translates into CASSQGSGVSYEQYF. The J gene is TRBJ2-7, the V gene TRBV4-1; D gene unclear. The CDR3 has 15 amino acids. V was clipped by 1 base and J by 1 base, with 11 bases between them. Germline V gene lookup returns CDR1 MGHRA and CDR2 YSYEKL.

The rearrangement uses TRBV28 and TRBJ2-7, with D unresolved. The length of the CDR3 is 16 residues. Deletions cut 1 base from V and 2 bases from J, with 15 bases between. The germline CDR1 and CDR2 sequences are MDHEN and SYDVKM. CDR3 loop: CASSLLYMGKTYEQYF. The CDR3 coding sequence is TGTGCCAGCAGTTTATTGTATATGGGCAAGACCTACGAGCAGTACTTC.

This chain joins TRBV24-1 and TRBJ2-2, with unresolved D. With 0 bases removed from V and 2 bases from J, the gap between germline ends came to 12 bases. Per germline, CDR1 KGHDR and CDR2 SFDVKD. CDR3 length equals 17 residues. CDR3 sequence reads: CATSDLNWSGNTGELFF. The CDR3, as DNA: TGTGCCACCAGTGATTTGAATTGGTCAGGAAACACCGGGGAGCTGTTTTTT.

The DNA for the CDR3 is TGTGCCAGCAGCCCCATCGGGAAAGGGTGGAACCAGCCCCAGCATTTT. Encoded protein: CASSPIGKGWNQPQHF. V gene TRBV28 combines with J gene TRBJ1-5; no definite D call. V dropped 6 bases and J dropped 7 bases, with 22 bases sitting between them. The length of the CDR3 is 16 residues. Germline lookup yields CDR1 MDHEN and CDR2 SYDVKM.

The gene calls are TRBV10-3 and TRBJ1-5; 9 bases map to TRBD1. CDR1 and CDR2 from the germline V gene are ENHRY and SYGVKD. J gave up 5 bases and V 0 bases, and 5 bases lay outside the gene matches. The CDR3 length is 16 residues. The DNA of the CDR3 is TGTGCCATCAGTGAGTCGACAGGGGGGATTTATCAGCCCCAGCATTTT. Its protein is CAISESTGGIYQPQHF.

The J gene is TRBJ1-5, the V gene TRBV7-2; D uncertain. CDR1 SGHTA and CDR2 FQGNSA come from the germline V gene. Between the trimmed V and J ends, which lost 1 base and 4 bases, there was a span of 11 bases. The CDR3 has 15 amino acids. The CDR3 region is CASSLDWAGNQPQHF. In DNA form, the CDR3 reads TGTGCCAGCAGCTTAGACTGGGCGGGAAATCAGCCCCAGCATTTT.

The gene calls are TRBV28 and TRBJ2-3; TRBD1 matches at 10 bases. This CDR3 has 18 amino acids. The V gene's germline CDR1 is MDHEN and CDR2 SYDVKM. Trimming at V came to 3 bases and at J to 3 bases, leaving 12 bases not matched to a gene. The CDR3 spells CASSLSSFWDRGTDTQYF. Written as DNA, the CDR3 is TGTGCCAGCAGTTTGTCTTCCTTTTGGGACAGGGGTACAGATACGCAGTATTTT.

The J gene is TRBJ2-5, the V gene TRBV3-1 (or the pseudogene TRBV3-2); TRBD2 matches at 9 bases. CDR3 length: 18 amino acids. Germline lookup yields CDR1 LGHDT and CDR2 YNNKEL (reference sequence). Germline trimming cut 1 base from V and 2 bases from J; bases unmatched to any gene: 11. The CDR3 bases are TGTGCCAGCAGCCAAGTAGTAGCGGGAGTCGCTGGGCAAGAGACCCAGTACTTC. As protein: CASSQVVAGVAGQETQYF.

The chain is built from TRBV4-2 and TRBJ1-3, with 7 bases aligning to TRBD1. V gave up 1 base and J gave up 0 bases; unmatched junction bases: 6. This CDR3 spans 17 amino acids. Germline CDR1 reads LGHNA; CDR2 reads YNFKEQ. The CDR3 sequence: CASSQARTGFSGNTIYF. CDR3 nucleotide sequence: TGTGCCAGCAGCCAAGCTCGGACAGGTTTCTCTGGAAACACCATATATTTT.

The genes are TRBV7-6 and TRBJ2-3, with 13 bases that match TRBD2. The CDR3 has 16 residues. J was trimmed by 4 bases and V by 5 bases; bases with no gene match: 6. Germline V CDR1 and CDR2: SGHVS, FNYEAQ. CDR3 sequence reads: CASSPRTSGSADTQYF. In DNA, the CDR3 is TGTGCCAGCAGCCCACGGACTAGCGGGAGTGCAGATACGCAGTATTTT. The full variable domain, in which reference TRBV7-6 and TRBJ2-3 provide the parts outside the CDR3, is GAGVSQSPRYKVTKRGQDVALRCDPISGHVSLYWYRQALGQGPEFLTYFNYEAQQDKSGLPNDRFSAERPEGSISTLTIQRTEQRDSAMYRCASSPRTSGSADTQYFGPGTRLTVL.

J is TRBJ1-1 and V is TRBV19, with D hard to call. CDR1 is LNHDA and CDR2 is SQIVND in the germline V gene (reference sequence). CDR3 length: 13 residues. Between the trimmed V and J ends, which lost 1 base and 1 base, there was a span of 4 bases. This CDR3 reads CASSIVKNTEAFF. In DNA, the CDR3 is TGTGCCAGTAGTATAGTCAAGAACACTGAAGCTTTCTTT.

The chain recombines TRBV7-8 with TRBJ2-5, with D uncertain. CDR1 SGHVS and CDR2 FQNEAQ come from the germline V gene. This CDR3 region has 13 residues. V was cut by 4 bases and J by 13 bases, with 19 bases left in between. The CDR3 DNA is TGTGCCAGCAGCTCGGCTAGTGCCGACCGGTGGTACTTC. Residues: CASSSASADRWYF.

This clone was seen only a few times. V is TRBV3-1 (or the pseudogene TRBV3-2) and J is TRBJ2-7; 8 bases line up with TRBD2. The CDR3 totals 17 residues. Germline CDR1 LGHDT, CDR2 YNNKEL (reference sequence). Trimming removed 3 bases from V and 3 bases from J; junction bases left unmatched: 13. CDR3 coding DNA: TGTGCCAGCAGCCACAGAATGAGCGGGAGTCAGAACTACGAGCAGTACTTC. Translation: CASSHRMSGSQNYEQYF.

In DNA, the CDR3 is TGTGCCAGCAGCCAAGGGCATCTCGGGGAGCAGTACTTC. This sequence encodes CASSQGHLGEQYF. This chain connects TRBV3-1 (or the pseudogene TRBV3-2) to TRBJ2-7; D is ambiguous. This CDR3 has 13 amino acids. Trimming pared 1 base from V and 7 bases from J, leaving 11 bases between. Per germline, CDR1 LGHDT and CDR2 YNNKEL (reference sequence).

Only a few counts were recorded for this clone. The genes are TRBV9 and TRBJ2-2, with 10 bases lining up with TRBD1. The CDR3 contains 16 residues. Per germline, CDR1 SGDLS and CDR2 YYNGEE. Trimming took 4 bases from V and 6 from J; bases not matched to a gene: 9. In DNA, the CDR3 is TGTGCCAGCAGCACCTCCGGGACAGGGGAGGCCGGGGAGCTGTTTTTT. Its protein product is CASSTSGTGEAGELFF.

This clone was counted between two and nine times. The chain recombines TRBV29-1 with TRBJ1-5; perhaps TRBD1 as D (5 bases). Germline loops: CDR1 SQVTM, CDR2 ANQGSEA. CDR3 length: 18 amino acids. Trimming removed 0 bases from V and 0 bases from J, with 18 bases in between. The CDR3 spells CSVEDIRGGLYSNQPQHF. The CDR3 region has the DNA TGCAGCGTTGAAGACATACGCGGGGGACTTTATAGCAATCAGCCCCAGCATTTT.